The 5 T cell receptor beta chains listed next were all sequenced from one sample in a study of cytotoxic CD8 clonotypes in ibrutinib-treated CLL. Clones were sequenced by immunoSEQ multiplex PCR, and TCRdb holds only the in-frame ones, with some missing. The sample records around 30,000 clones, about three fifths being singletons. The sample consisted of PBMCs, taken before ibrutinib treatment. Receptors originate from a human donor with chronic lymphocytic leukemia.

The V and J genes are TRBV6-1 and TRBJ2-5; no clear D. V lost 5 bases to trimming and J lost 1 base, with 5 bases between them. The CDR3 spans 12 residues. Germline values: CDR1 MNHNS, CDR2 SASEGT. This CDR3 reads CASSLTQETQYF. For the CDR3, the DNA is TGTGCCAGCAGTTTAACCCAAGAGACCCAGTACTTC.

The V and J genes are TRBV5-1 and TRBJ1-2; D perhaps matches TRBD1 (5 bases). CDR1 SGHRS and CDR2 YFSETQ come from the germline V gene. Between the trimmed V and J ends, which lost 0 bases and 7 bases, there was a span of 28 bases. This CDR3 is built from 19 residues. CDR3 sequence: CASSLEPRSGGASGSGYTF. Here the CDR3 DNA reads TGCGCCAGCAGCTTGGAGCCACGGTCCGGAGGGGCCAGTGGGAGTGGCTACACCTTC.

The DNA for the CDR3 is TGTGCCATCAGTGTAGTTAACACAGATACGCAGTATTTT. This codes for CAISVVNTDTQYF. The chain uses TRBV10-3 and TRBJ2-3, with D hard to call. The germline gives CDR1 ENHRY, CDR2 SYGVKD. V lost 4 bases and J lost 2, with 7 bases in between. This CDR3 has 13 residues.

The chain is built from TRBV30 and TRBJ1-6; no reliable D call. The CDR3 covers 15 residues. V was trimmed by 4 bases and J by 7 bases, leaving 17 bases between them. Germline V gene lookup returns CDR1 GTSNPN and CDR2 SVGIG (reference sequence). The CDR3 loop is CAWNLWGGGNSPLHF. DNA of the CDR3: TGTGCCTGGAACCTCTGGGGTGGCGGGAATTCACCCCTCCACTTT.

The rearrangement uses TRBV5-3 and TRBJ2-3; TRBD2 matches at 7 bases. TRBV5-3 is an ORF, with its function uncertain. V lost 4 bases and J lost 3; bases outside the gene matches: 14. The CDR3 length is 17 residues. For the CDR3, the DNA is TGTGCCAGAAGCCGTCTCCTGCCCCCGCGGGGGACAGATACGCAGTATTTT. Protein sequence: CARSRLLPPRGTDTQYF.